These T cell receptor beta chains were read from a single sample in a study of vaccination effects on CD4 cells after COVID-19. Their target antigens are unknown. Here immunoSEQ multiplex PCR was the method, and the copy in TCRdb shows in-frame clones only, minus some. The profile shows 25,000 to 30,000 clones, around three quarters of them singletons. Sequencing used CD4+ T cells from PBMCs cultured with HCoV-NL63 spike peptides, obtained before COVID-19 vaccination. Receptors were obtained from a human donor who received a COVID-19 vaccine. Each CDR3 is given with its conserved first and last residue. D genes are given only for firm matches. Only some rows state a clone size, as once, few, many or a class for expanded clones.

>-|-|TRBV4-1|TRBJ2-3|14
TGCGCCAGCAGCCAAGGAGAGGGTCCAGATACGCAGTATTTT
CASSQGEGPDTQYF
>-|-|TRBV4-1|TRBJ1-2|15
TGCGCCAGCAGCCCCCGAACAGGGTCGGACTATGGCTACACCTTC
CASSPRTGSDYGYTF
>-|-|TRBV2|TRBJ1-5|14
TGTGCCAGCAGTGAAGATGGGAGCAATCAGCCCCAGCATTTT
CASSEDGSNQPQHF
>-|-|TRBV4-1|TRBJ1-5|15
TGCGCCAGCAGCCCTCAGGGAACTCTAAATCAGCCCCAGCATTTT
CASSPQGTLNQPQHF
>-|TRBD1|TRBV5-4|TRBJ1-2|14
TGTGCCAGCAGCCGACAGGGGGCGGACTATGGCTACACCTTC
CASSRQGADYGYTF
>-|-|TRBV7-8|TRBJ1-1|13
TGTGCCAGCAGCTTAAGGGGGAACACTGAAGCTTTCTTT
CASSLRGNTEAFF
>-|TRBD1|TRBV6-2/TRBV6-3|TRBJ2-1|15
TGTGCCAGCAGTTACAGCAGGGGGCATGTTTATGAGCAGTTCTTC
CASSYSRGHVYEQFF
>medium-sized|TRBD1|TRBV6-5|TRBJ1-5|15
TGTGCCAGCAGATGGGACAGGCGGAGTAATCAGCCCCAGCATTTT
CASRWDRRSNQPQHF
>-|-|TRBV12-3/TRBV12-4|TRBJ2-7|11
TGTGCCAGCAGTACGTACTACGAGCAGTACTTC
CASSTYYEQYF
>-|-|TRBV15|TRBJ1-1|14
TGTGCCACCAGCAGAGATGCCGTGAACACTGAAGCTTTCTTT
CATSRDAVNTEAFF
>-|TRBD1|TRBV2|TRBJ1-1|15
TGTGCCAGCAGGGGGGACAGGGGCATGAACACTGAAGCTTTCTTT
CASRGDRGMNTEAFF
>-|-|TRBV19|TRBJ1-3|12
TGTGCCAGTAGTATGGGTGGAAACACCATATATTTT
CASSMGGNTIYF
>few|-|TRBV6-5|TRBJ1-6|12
TGTGCCAGCAGTTACTCGAATTCACCCCTCCACTTT
CASSYSNSPLHF
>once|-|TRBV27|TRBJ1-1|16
TGTGCCAGCAGTTTATCTTTAGGGGCGGCGAACACTGAAGCTTTCTTT
CASSLSLGAANTEAFF
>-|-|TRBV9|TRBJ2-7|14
TGTGCCAGCAGCCCAGGTTCCAGCTCCTACGAGCAGTACTTC
CASSPGSSSYEQYF
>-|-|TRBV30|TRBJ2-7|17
TGTGCCTGGAGCGCACCCTTGTTTTCTCGCAGCTCCTACGAGCAGTACTTC
CAWSAPLFSRSSYEQYF
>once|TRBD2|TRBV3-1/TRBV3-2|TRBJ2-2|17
TGTGCCAGCAGCCAAAGGTCGGCTAGCGGGGGCTCCGGGGAGCTGTTTTTT
CASSQRSASGGSGELFF
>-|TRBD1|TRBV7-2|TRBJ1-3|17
TGTGCCAGCAGCTTATTACCGGACAGGGGGCCTGGAAACACCATATATTTT
CASSLLPDRGPGNTIYF
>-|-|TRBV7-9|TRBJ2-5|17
TGTGCCAGCAGCTCGCGTTTTAAAGTGGGGCTAGGGGAGACCCAGTACTTC
CASSSRFKVGLGETQYF
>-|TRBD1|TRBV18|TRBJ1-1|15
TGTGCCAGCTCACCAGGACAGGGGTCGATTACGGAAGCTTTCTTT
CASSPGQGSITEAFF
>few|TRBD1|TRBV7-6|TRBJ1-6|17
TGTGCCAGCAGCTTAGTGGCAGGGGGCGTCCATAATTCACCCCTCCACTTT
CASSLVAGGVHNSPLHF
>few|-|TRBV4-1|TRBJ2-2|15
TGCGCCAGCAGCCAAGAAACACTACGCACCGGGGAGCTGTTTTTT
CASSQETLRTGELFF
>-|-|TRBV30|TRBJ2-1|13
TGTGCCTGGAGTGACGCAGTGAACAATGAGCAGTTCTTC
CAWSDAVNNEQFF
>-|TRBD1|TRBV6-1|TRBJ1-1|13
TGTGCCAGCAGTGAAGTAAGAGCAACAGGGGCGGACTTT
CASSEVRATGADF
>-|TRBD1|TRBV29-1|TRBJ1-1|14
TGCAGCACTTCCCGGGGACAGATGAACACTGAAGCTTTCTTT
CSTSRGQMNTEAFF
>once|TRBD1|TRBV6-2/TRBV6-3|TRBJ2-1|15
TGTGCCAGCAGTTACGGGACAGGGGAGAGGAATGAGCAGTTCTTC
CASSYGTGERNEQFF
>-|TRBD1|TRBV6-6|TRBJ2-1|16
TGTGCCAGCCGTAAAACAGGGGGACTTTCCTACAATGAGCAGTTCTTC
CASRKTGGLSYNEQFF
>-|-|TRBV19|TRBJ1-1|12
TGTGCCAGTAGTCCTCAACACACTGAAGCTTTCTTT
CASSPQHTEAFF
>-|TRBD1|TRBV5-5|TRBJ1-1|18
TGTGCCAGCAGCCTGGAGAATTGGGACAGGGCGTTGAACACTGAAGCTTTCTTT
CASSLENWDRALNTEAFF
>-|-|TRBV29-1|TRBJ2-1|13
TGCAGCGTTGTAGAGGTGGGCAACAATGAGCAGTTCTTC
CSVVEVGNNEQFF
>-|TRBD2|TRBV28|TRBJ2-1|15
TGTGCCAGCAGTTGGAGGACTAGCGGGTACAATGAGCAGTTCTTC
CASSWRTSGYNEQFF